The T cell receptor beta chain described here comes from a study of T-cell reconstitution after alpha-beta-depleted transplantation in children. Whole-study findings and limits: After transplant, at about two months, alpha-beta T cells were reportedly derived from several hundred expanded graft clones.

This CDR3 region has 12 residues. The germline gives CDR1 ENHRY, CDR2 SYGVKD. Trimming stripped 5 bases from V and 2 bases from J, with 7 bases between. This clonotype has only a few counts. Its specificity is unknown. TCRbeta library construction was performed incorporating unique molecular identifiers. Each CDR3 protein gets one entry after TCRdb re-called the PCR reads with MiXCR. The sample has about 830,000 distinct CDR3 sequences, approximately 15% seen once. Sequenced here: PBMCs, mostly from graft donor cells, sampled 360 days after TCRalphabeta/CD19-depleted stem cell transplant. This clonotype was sampled from a male patient between 5 and 17 years old who had a stem cell transplant for acute lymphoblastic leukemia, so the T cells may come from the graft donor. The rearrangement joins TRBV10-3 to TRBJ2-7; a weak D match, TRBD2 (6 bases). The CDR3 spells CAISTGAYEQYF. In nucleotides, the CDR3 is TGTGCCATCAGTACGGGGGCCTACGAGCAGTACTTC.